This TCR beta chain was obtained from a study of cytomegalovirus exposure and HLA in healthy donors. Overall study findings and caveats: It was 150 to 200 TCR beta chains that were listed as cytomegalovirus-associated. The authors later linked a missense DCLRE1C variant to TCR beta V- and J-gene trimming.

Concerning this clone itself: The target antigen is unknown.

PCR amplification relied on 60 Vbeta primers (plus 13 Jbeta primers). Methods used by the authors: A later analysis tallied about 80 million unique TCR beta chains, around 10 million of them shared. TCRdb's table, derived via immunoSEQ multiplex PCR, lists solely in-frame clones and lacks some. V and J calls and clone size are those listed in that table; D and trimming were worked out from the DNA. The specimen's table records 90,000 to 120,000 clones. V was pared by 0 bases and J by 0 bases, with 6 bases between. Germline V CDR1 and CDR2: MNHEY, SVGAGI. This CDR3 is 15 amino acids long. The chain joins TRBV6-5 to TRBJ1-3; D uncertain. Sequences were obtained from PBMCs. This TCR came from a man aged 45 to 65 in good health and CMV-seronegative. CDR3 protein: CASSYSRLSGNTIYF. CDR3 DNA sequence: TGTGCCAGCAGTTACTCGAGGCTCTCTGGAAACACCATATATTTT.